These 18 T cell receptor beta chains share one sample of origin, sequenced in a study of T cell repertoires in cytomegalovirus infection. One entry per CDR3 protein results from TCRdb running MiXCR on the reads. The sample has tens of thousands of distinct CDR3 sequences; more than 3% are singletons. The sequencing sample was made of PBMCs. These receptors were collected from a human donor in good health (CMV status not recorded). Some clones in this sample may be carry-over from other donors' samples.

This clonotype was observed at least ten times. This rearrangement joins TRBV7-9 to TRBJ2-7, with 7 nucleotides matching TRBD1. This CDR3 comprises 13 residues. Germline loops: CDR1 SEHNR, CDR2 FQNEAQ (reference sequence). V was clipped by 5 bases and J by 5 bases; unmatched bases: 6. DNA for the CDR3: TGTGCCAGCAGCCGCTACGACAGGGACGAGCAGTACTTC. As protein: CASSRYDRDEQYF.

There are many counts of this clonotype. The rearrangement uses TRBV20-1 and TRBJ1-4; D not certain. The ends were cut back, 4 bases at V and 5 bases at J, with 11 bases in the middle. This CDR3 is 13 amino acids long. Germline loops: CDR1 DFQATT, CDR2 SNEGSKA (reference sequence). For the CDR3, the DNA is TGCAGTGCTATTTGGCAGGTGAATGAAAAACTGTTTTTT. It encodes CSAIWQVNEKLFF.

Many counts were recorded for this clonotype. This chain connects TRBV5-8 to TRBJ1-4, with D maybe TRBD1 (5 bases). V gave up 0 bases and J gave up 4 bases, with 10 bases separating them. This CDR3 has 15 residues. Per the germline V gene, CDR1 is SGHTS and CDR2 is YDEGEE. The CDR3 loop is CASSLGQGGNEKLFF. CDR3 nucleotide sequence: TGTGCCAGCAGCTTGGGGCAGGGCGGTAATGAAAAACTGTTTTTT.

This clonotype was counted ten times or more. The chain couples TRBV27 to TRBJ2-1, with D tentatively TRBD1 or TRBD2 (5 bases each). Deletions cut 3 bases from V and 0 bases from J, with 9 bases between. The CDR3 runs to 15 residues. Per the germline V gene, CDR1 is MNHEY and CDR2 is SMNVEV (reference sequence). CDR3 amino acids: CASSFRGVSYNEQFF. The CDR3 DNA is TGTGCCAGCAGTTTTAGAGGGGTCTCCTACAATGAGCAGTTCTTC.

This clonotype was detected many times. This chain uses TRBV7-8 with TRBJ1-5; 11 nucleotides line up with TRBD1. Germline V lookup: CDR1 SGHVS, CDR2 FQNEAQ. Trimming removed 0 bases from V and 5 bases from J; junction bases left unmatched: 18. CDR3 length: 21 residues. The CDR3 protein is CASSLAQYGGTGGDRDQPQHF. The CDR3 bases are TGTGCCAGCAGCTTAGCGCAATACGGAGGGACAGGGGGTGATCGGGATCAGCCCCAGCATTTT.

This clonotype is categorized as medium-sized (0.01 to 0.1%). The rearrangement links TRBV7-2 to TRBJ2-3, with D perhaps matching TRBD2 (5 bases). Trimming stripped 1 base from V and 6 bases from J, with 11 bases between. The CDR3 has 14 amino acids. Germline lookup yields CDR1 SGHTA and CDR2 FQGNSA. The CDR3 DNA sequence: TGTGCCAGCAGCTTAGTCGGGGTCTTGGATACGCAGTATTTT. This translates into CASSLVGVLDTQYF.

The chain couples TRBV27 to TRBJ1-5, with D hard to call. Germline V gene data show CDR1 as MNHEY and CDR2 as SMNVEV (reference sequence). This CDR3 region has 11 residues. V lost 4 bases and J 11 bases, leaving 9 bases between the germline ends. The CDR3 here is CASSSGGAQHF. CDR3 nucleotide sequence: TGTGCCAGCAGTTCAGGTGGTGCCCAGCATTTT.

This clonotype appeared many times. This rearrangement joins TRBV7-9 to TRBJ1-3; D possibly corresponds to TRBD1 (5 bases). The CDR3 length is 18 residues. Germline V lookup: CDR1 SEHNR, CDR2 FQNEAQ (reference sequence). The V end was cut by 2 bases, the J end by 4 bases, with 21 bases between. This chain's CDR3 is CASSLWGSDTYYGNTIYF. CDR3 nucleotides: TGTGCCAGCAGCTTATGGGGTTCGGACACTTATTACGGAAACACCATATATTTT.

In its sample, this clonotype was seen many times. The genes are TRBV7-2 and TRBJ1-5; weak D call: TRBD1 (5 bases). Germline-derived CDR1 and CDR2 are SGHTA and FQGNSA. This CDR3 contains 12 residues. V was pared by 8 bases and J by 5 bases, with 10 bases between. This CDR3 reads CASSTGYQPQHF. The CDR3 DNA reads TGTGCCAGCTCAACAGGTTATCAGCCCCAGCATTTT.

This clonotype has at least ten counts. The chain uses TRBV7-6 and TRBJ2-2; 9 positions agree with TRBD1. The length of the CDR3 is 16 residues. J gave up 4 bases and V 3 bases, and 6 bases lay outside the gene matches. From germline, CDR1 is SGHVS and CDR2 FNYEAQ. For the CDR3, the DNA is TGTGCCAGCAGCTTCGGGAAGGACAGGGGCACCGGGGAGCTGTTTTTT. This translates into CASSFGKDRGTGELFF.

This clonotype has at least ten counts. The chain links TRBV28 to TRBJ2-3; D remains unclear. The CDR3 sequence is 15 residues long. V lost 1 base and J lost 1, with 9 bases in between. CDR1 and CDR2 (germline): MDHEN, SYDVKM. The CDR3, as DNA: TGTGCCAGCAGTTTATCAGCAGCCGGCACAGATACGCAGTATTTT. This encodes CASSLSAAGTDTQYF.

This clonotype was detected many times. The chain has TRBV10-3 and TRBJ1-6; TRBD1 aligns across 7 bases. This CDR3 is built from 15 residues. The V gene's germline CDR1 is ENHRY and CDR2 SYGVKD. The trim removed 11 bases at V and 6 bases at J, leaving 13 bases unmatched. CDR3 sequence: CAASGGDSRNSPLHF. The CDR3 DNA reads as TGTGCCGCCTCAGGGGGGGACAGCCGTAATTCACCCCTCCACTTT.

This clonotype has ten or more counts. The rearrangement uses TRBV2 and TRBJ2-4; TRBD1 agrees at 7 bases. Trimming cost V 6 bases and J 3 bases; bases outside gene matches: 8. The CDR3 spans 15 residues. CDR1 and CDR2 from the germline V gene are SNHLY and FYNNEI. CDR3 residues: CASRRGGTVKNIQYF. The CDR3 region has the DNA TGTGCCAGCAGGAGGGGTGGGACAGTCAAAAACATTCAGTACTTC.

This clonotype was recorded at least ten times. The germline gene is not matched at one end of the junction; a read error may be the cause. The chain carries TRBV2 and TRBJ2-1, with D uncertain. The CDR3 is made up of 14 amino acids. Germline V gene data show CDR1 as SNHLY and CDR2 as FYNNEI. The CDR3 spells CASSETVSNNEQFF. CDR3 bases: TGTGCCAGCAGTGAAACGGTCTCCAACAATGAGCAGTTCTTC. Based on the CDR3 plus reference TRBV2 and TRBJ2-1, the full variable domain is EPEVTQTPSHQVTQMGQEVILRCVPISNHLYFYWYRQILGQKVEFLVSFYNNEISEKSEIFDDQFSVERPDGSNFTLKIRSTKLEDSAMYFCASSETVSNNEQFFGPGTRLTVL.

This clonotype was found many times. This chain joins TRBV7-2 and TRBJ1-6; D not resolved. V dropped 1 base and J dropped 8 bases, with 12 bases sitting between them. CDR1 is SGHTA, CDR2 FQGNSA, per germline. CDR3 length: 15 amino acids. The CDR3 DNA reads TGTGCCAGCAGCTTAGTCAGCTCAGCGGATTCACCCCTCCACTTT. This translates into CASSLVSSADSPLHF.

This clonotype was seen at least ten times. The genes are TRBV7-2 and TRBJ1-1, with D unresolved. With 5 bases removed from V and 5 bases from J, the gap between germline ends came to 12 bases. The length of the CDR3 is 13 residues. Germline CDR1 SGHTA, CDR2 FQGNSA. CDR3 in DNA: TGTGCCAGCAGCCAAAGCCGGGGTACTGAAGCTTTCTTT. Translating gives CASSQSRGTEAFF.

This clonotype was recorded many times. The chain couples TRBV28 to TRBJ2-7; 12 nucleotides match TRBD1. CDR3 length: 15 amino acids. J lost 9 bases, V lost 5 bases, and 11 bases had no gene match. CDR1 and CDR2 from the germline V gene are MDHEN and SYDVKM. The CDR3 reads CASSAAVGQGARQYF. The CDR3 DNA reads TGTGCCAGCAGTGCCGCCGTGGGACAGGGGGCGCGGCAGTACTTC.

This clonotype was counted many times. This CDR3 reads CSVHIRGLNTEAFF. CDR3 DNA: TGCAGCGTGCACATCAGGGGGTTGAACACTGAAGCTTTCTTT. The gene calls are TRBV29-1 and TRBJ1-1, with TRBD1 matching 7 bases. V shed 6 bases, J shed 0 bases, and the junction held 7 bases outside the gene matches. Germline-derived CDR1 and CDR2 are SQVTM and ANQGSEA. CDR3 size: 14 residues.